The 4 T cell receptor beta chains presented below share a single source sample, sequenced in a study of Graves' ophthalmopathy and Graves' hyperthyroidism. Amplification from RNA transcripts yielded the TCR beta CDR3 regions. HTBI primers primed a first-round RT-PCR, and a second-round multiplex PCR followed. Via MiXCR, TCRdb re-called the multiplex PCR reads, giving one row per CDR3 protein. This table has under 250,000 distinct CDR3 sequences, under 30% appearing once. The sequencing input was peripheral blood. The receptors shown here come from a man over 45 with Graves' ophthalmopathy.

This clonotype was observed at least ten times. V and J are TRBV6-5 and TRBJ2-7; a weak D match, TRBD2 (5 bases). Germline V CDR1 and CDR2: MNHEY, SVGAGI. The CDR3 extends over 14 amino acids. V lost 3 bases and J lost 1, with 10 bases in between. CDR3 DNA sequence: TGTGCCAGCAGTTATGCCGGGAATTCCTACGAGCAGTACTTC. Translated, it gives CASSYAGNSYEQYF.

The V and J genes are TRBV7-2 and TRBJ1-6; D is undetermined. With 4 bases removed from V and 9 bases from J, the gap between germline ends came to 7 bases. The germline gives CDR1 SGHTA, CDR2 FQGNSA. CDR3 length equals 12 residues. The CDR3 sequence: CASSSPGSPLHF. DNA of the CDR3: TGTGCCAGCAGCTCCCCAGGTTCACCCCTCCACTTT. The full variable domain, completed using reference TRBV7-2 and TRBJ1-6, is GAGVSQSPSNKVTEKGKDVELRCDPISGHTALYWYRQSLGQGLEFLIYFQGNSAPDKSGLPSDRFSAERTGGSVSTLTIQRTQQEDSAVYLCASSSPGSPLHFGNGTRLTVT.

This clonotype has at least ten counts. The V and J genes are TRBV13 and TRBJ2-7; D is unresolved. V was cut by 6 bases and J by 2 bases, with 5 bases left in between. The germline V gene has CDR1 PRHDT and CDR2 FYEKMQ (reference sequence). The CDR3 has 11 residues. For the CDR3, the DNA is TGTGCCAGCAGTGATACCTACGAGCAGTACTTC. Encoded protein: CASSDTYEQYF.

Many counts were recorded for this clonotype. This chain uses TRBV5-6 with TRBJ2-2; 7 bases align to TRBD1. Germline assignment: CDR1 SGHDT and CDR2 YYEEEE. The CDR3 has 14 residues. Trimming took 4 bases from V and 4 from J; bases not matched to a gene: 4. CDR3 loop: CASSPGTVTGELFF. The DNA for the CDR3 is TGTGCCAGCAGCCCCGGGACAGTCACCGGGGAGCTGTTTTTT.